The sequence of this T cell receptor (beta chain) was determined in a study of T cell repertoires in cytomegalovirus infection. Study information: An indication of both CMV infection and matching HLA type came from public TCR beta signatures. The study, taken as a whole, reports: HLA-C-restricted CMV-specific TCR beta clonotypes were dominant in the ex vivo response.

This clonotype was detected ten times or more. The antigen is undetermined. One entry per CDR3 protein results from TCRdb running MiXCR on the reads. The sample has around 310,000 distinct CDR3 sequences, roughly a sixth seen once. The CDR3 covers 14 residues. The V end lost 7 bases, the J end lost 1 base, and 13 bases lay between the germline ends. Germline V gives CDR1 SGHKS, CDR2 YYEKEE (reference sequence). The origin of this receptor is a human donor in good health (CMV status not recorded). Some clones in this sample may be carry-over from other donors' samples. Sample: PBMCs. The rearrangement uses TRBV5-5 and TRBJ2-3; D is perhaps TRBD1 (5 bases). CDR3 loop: CASADTTGTDTQYF. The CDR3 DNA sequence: TGTGCCAGCGCGGACACCACAGGCACAGATACGCAGTATTTT.